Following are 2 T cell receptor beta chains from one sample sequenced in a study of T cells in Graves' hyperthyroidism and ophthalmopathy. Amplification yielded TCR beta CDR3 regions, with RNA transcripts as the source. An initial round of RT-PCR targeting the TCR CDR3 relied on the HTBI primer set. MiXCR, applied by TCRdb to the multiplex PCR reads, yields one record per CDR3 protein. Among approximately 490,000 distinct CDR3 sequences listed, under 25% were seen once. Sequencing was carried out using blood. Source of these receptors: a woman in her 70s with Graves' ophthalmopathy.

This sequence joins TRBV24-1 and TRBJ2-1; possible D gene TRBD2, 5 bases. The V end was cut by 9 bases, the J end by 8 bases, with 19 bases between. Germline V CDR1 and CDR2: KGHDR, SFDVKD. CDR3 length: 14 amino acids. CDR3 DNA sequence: TGTGCCACCGGGCCTAGCCGACATATGGATGAGCAGTTCTTC. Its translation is CATGPSRHMDEQFF.

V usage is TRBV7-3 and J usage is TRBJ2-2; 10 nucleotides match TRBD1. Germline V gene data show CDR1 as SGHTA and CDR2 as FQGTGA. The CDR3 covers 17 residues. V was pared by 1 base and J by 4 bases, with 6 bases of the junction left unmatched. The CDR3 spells CASSLIETGGSTGELFF. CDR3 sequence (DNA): TGTGCCAGCAGCTTAATAGAGACAGGGGGCAGCACCGGGGAGCTGTTTTTT.